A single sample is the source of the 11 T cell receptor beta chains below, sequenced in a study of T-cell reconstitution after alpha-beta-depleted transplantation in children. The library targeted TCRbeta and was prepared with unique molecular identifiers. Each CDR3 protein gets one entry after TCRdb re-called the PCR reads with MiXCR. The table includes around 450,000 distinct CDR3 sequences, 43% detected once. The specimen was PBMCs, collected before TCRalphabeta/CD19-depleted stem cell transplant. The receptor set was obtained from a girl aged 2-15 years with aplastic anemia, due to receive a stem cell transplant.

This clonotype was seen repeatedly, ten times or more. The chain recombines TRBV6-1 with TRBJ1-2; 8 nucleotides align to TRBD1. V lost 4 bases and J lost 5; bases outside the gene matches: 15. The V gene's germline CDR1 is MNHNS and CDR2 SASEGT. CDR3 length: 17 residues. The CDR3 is CASSVYRTGRGLYGYTF. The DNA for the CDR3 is TGTGCCAGCAGTGTCTACCGGACAGGGAGAGGGCTTTATGGCTACACCTTC.

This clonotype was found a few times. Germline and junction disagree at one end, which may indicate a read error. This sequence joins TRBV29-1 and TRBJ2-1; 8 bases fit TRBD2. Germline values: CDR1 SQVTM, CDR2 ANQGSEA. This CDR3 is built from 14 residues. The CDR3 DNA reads TGCAGCATTGAGCGGGAGAGCCCCTACAATGAGCAGTTCTTC. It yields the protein CSIERESPYNEQFF.

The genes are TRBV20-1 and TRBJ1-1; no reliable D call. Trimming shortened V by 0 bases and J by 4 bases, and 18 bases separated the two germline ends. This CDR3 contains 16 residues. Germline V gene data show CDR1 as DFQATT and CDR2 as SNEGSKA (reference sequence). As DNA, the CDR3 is TGCAGTGCTAGAGATTCCGTGCGGGCGGTGGCCACTGAAGCTTTCTTT. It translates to CSARDSVRAVATEAFF.

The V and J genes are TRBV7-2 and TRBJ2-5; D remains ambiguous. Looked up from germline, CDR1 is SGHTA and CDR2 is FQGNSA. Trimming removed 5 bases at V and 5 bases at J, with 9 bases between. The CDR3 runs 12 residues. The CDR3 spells CASSTYLETQYF. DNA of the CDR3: TGTGCCAGCAGCACTTACTTGGAGACCCAGTACTTC.

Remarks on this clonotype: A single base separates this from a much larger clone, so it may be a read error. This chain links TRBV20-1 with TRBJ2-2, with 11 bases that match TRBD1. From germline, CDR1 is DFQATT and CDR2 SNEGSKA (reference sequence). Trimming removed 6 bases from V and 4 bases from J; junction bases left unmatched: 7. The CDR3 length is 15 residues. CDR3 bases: TGCAGTGCCTTGAGGACAGGGGGCCGCACCGGGGAGCTGTTTTTT. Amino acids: CSALRTGGRTGELFF.

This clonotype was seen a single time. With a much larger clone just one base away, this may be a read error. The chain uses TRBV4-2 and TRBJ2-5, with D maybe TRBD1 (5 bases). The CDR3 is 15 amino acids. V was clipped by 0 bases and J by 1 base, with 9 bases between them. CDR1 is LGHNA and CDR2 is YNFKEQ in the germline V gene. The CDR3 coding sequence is TGTGCCAGCAGCCAAGATGGACAAGTCCAAGAGACCCAGTACTTC. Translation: CASSQDGQVQETQYF.

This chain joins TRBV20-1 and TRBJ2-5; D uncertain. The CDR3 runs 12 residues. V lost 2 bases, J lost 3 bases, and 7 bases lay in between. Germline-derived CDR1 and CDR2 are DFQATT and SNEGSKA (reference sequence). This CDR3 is CSARFRKETQYF. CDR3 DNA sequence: TGCAGTGCTAGATTCAGAAAAGAGACCCAGTACTTC.

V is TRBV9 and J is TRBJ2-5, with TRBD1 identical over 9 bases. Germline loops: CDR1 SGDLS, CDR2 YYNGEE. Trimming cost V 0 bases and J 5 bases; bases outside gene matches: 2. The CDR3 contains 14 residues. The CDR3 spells CASSVVGTGETQYF. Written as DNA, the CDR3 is TGTGCCAGCAGCGTAGTAGGGACAGGGGAGACCCAGTACTTC. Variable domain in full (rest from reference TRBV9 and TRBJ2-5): DSGVTQTPKHLITATGQRVTLRCSPRSGDLSVYWYQQSLDQGLQFLIQYYNGEERAKGNILERFSAQQFPDLHSELNLSSLELGDSALYFCASSVVGTGETQYFGPGTRLLVL.

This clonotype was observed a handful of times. CDR3 nucleotides: TGTGCCAGCAGTTATCAGGCAGGGCATAATGAAAAACTGTTTTTT. This encodes CASSYQAGHNEKLFF. The chain couples TRBV6-5 to TRBJ1-4, with D perhaps TRBD1 (5 bases). Trimming shortened V by 3 bases and J by 4 bases, and 12 bases separated the two germline ends. Germline CDR1 and CDR2: MNHEY and SVGAGI. CDR3 length equals 15 residues.

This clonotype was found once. This chain's CDR3 is CASSLRGGATDTQYF. CDR3 DNA sequence: TGTGCCAGCAGCTTACGAGGCGGGGCCACAGATACGCAGTATTTT. The chain is built from TRBV11-2 and TRBJ2-3, with a tentative D call TRBD2 (6 bases). The CDR3 covers 15 residues. CDR1 and CDR2 (germline): SGHAT, FQNNGV. The V and J ends lost 2 bases and 2 bases respectively, with 11 bases between them.

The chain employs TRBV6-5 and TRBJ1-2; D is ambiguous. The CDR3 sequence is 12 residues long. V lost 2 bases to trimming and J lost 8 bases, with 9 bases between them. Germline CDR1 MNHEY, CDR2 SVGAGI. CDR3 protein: CASSYGQAGYTF. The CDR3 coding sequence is TGTGCCAGCAGTTACGGTCAGGCGGGCTACACCTTC.